Listed below are T cell receptor beta chains from one sample, sequenced in a study of control samples from healthy donors and cancer patients. The method was immunoSEQ multiplex PCR; TCRdb's version includes in-frame clones alone and lacks a portion of them. Among approximately 210,000 clones listed, around 90% were seen once. Sequencing was carried out using blood. The receptors originated from a man aged 25-45 years in good health. Each CDR3 is given without its conserved first and last residue. A D gene is named only where the DNA matches it firmly.

.	TRBV27	TRBJ1-1	ASSSGTGGTEAF
TRBD2	TRBV4-1	TRBJ2-3	ASSQVAGGDTQY
.	TRBV15	TRBJ2-3	ATSRYGQINTDTQY
.	TRBV12-3/TRBV12-4	TRBJ1-6	ASSLGWDSPLH
.	TRBV13	TRBJ2-3	ASSLSERKYTDTQY
TRBD1	TRBV10-2	TRBJ1-5	ASSDGTGSSQPQH
.	TRBV13	TRBJ2-2	ASSPPLEGRQNTGELF
.	TRBV3-1/TRBV3-2	TRBJ2-3	ASSRDPGTQY
.	TRBV7-8	TRBJ1-2	ASSELFNYGYT
TRBD2	TRBV5-1	TRBJ2-1	ASSFLAGGSSYNEQF
.	TRBV19	TRBJ1-2	ASTQGFQGYT
.	TRBV5-5	TRBJ2-1	ASSLFAGGAGDEQF
.	TRBV5-1	TRBJ1-2	ASSLERTSGGYT
.	TRBV27	TRBJ1-5	ASSLGSYQPQH
.	TRBV10-3	TRBJ1-3	AISGKSSGNTIY
.	TRBV5-1	TRBJ2-1	ASSTRSGVSAYNEQF
.	TRBV27	TRBJ1-5	ASSRIGVGGGNQPQH
TRBD1	TRBV10-3	TRBJ1-5	AISESRRQGHQPQH
.	TRBV30	TRBJ1-1	AWSPRGGFRTEAF
.	TRBV3-1/TRBV3-2	TRBJ2-3	ASSQGSGAGKQY
.	TRBV11-2	TRBJ2-6	ASSAQMGTGANVLT
.	TRBV12-3/TRBV12-4	TRBJ1-4	ASRSGANEKLF
.	TRBV5-1	TRBJ2-3	ASSLEKSTDTQY
.	TRBV18	TRBJ1-1	ASSARTVWGTEAF
.	TRBV18	TRBJ1-1	ASSRESNTEAF
.	TRBV11-2	TRBJ2-7	ASSTLELGSYEQY
.	TRBV4-2	TRBJ2-3	ASSQDRGTDTQY
TRBD2	TRBV10-3	TRBJ2-1	AISGGAGNEQF
TRBD1	TRBV5-8	TRBJ2-7	ASSLRQGSYEQY
.	TRBV2	TRBJ2-1	ASSDRYGEQF
.	TRBV3-1/TRBV3-2	TRBJ2-1	ASSQRAGNYNEQF
.	TRBV19	TRBJ2-7	ASSATGLPHEQY
TRBD2	TRBV7-9	TRBJ2-5	ASSLIPAGRQETQY
.	TRBV7-9	TRBJ1-3	ASSLSQGAGNTIY
.	TRBV3-1/TRBV3-2	TRBJ2-7	ASSQRGRTGLMVQY
.	TRBV4-1	TRBJ1-6	ASSQDREVNSPLH
TRBD1	TRBV6-4	TRBJ2-7	ASSDTDRAPYEQY